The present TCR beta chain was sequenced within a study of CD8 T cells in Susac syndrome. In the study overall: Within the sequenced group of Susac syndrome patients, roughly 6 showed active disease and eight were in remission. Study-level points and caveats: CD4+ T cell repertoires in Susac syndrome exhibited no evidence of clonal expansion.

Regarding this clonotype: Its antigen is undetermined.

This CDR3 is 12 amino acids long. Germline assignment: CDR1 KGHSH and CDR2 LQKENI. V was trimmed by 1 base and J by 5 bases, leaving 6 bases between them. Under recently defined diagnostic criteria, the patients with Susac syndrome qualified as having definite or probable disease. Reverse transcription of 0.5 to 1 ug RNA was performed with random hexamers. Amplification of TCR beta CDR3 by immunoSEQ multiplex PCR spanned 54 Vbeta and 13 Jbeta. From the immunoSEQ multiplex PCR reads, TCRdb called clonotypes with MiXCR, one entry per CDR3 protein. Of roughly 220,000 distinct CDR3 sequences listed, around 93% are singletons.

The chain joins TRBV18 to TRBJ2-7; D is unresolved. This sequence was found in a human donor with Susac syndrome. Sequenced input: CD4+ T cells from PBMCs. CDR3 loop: CASSPLGNEQYF. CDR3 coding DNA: TGTGCCAGCTCACCACTGGGTAACGAGCAGTACTTC.